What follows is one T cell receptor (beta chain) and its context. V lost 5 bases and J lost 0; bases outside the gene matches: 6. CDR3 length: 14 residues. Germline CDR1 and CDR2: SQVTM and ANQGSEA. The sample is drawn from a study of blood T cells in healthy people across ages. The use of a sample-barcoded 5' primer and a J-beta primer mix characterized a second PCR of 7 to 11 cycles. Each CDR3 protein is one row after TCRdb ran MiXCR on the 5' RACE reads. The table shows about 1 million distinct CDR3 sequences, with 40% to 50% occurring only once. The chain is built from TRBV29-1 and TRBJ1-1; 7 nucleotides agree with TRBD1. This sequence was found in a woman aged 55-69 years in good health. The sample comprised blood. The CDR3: CSVSGTAMNTEAFF. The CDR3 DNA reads TGCAGCGTTTCCGGGACAGCTATGAACACTGAAGCTTTCTTT.